This T cell receptor (beta chain) is drawn from a study of blood T cell repertoires in COVID-19. The length of the CDR3 is 16 residues. Germline assignment: CDR1 SGHDN and CDR2 FVKESK. The V segment lost 4 bases and the J segment 0 bases; nucleotides outside the gene matches: 3. Profiled with immunoSEQ multiplex PCR; TCRdb holds only in-frame clones, not every one. The profile shows around 100,000 clones, roughly 80% of them singletons. This TCR was recovered from a man aged 50-59 years with active or convalescent COVID-19. This chain connects TRBV14 to TRBJ2-3, with 11 nucleotides matching TRBD2. The sample comprised peripheral blood. CDR3 in amino acids: CASSRRTSGSTDTQYF. CDR3 DNA: TGTGCCAGCAGCCGGCGGACTAGCGGGAGCACAGATACGCAGTATTTT.